This TCR beta chain is from a study of post-analysis software for immune sequencing data. Whole-study context: Some patients lacked subtype; others had relapsing-remitting, secondary progressive or progressive-relapsing disease.

Between the trimmed V and J ends, which lost 2 bases and 5 bases, there was a span of 9 bases. Germline CDR1 is SNHLY and CDR2 is FYNNEI. The CDR3 consists of 14 residues. TCR beta cDNA libraries included unique molecular identifiers. TCRdb reprocessed the PCR reads with MiXCR, giving one entry per CDR3 protein. The repertoire holds 500,000 to 600,000 distinct CDR3 sequences, with 44% as singletons. Whole-study findings and limits: Patients used about 5 TRBV segments, including TRBV5-6, TRBV5-1 and TRBV20-1, more often than controls.

For this clonotype: What it binds is not known.

Sequencing used blood. This chain joins TRBV2 and TRBJ1-4; unclear D gene. This TCR derives from a girl aged 10 to 17 with multiple sclerosis. The CDR3 DNA is TGTGCCAGCAGTGAAAGCCGCCGAAATGAAAAACTGTTTTTT. It is translated as CASSESRRNEKLFF.